What follows are 2 T cell receptor beta chains derived from one specimen sequenced in a study of sequential checkpoint blockade in melanoma. Treatment of the sample: randomized to nivolumab then ipilimumab (arm A) or the reverse (arm B). Libraries were prepared by immunoSEQ multiplex PCR; TCRdb keeps only in-frame clonotypes and omits some of them. The data show 35,000 to 40,000 clones, roughly 85% seen once. The source material was CD8+ T cells sorted from blood (inferred from file names), sampled from a patient given nivolumab and ipilimumab in sequence. Receptors were obtained from a human donor with melanoma.

The chain combines TRBV28 with TRBJ2-2, with 7 nucleotides matching TRBD1. After removal of 8 bases from V and 6 bases from J, the junction contained 15 bases not matched to a gene. The CDR3 totals 16 residues. The germline gives CDR1 MDHEN, CDR2 SYDVKM. The CDR3, as DNA: TGTGCCAGCTATTTATCCGGGACAGTAGCATCCGGGGAGCTGTTTTTT. Its protein is CASYLSGTVASGELFF.

The chain couples TRBV15 to TRBJ2-3; 10 nucleotides agree with TRBD2. Germline CDR1 LNHNV, CDR2 YYDKDF (reference sequence). CDR3 length: 18 residues. V shed 0 bases, J shed 5 bases, and the junction held 11 bases outside the gene matches. CDR3 nucleotides: TGTGCCACCAGCAGAGATCTAGCACTAGCGGGACCGGGAGATACGCAGTATTTT. It is translated as CATSRDLALAGPGDTQYF. The whole variable domain, remainder taken from reference TRBV15 and TRBJ2-3, is DAMVIQNPRYQVTQFGKPVTLSCSQTLNHNVMYWYQQKSSQAPKLLFHYYDKDFNNEADTPDNFQSRRPNTSFCFLDIRSPGLGDTAMYLCATSRDLALAGPGDTQYFGPGTRLTVL.